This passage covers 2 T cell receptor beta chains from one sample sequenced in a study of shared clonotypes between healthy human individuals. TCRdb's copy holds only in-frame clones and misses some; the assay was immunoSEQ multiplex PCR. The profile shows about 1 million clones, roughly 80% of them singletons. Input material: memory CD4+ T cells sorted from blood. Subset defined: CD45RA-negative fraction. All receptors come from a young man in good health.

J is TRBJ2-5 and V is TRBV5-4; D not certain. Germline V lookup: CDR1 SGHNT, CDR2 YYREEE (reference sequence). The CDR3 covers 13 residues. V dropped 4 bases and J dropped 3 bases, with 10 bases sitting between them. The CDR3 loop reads CASSPRTKETQYF. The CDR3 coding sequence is TGTGCCAGCAGCCCGAGAACCAAAGAGACCCAGTACTTC.

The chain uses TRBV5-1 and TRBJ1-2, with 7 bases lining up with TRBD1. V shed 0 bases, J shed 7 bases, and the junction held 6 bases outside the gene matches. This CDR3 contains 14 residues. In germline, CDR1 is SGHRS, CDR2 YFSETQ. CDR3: CASSLGDSQIGYTF. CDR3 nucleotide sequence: TGCGCCAGCAGCTTGGGGGACAGCCAAATTGGCTACACCTTC.